This TCR beta chain stems from a study of cytomegalovirus exposure and HLA in healthy donors. CDR3 length: 14 amino acids. Trimming took off 8 bases at V and 5 bases at J, with 18 bases between the two ends. Germline CDR1 and CDR2: MNHEY and SMNVEV (reference sequence). Regarding this clone: The target antigen is unknown.

This PCR relied on a set of 60 Vbeta primers and 13 Jbeta primers. Repertoires were generated with immunoSEQ multiplex PCR, while TCRdb's copy carries only in-frame clones and drops some. The table records about 170,000 clones, roughly 80% of them present only once. Study findings and constraints: The study put some 150 TCR beta chains on its list as cytomegalovirus-associated.

The sequence was collected from a male donor in good health and CMV-seronegative. V is TRBV27 and J is TRBJ2-5; D may be TRBD2 (6 bases). The sample taken for sequencing was PBMCs. The CDR3: CASRRGGFSETQYF. CDR3 DNA sequence: TGTGCCAGCCGTCGGGGAGGCTTTAGTGAGACCCAGTACTTC.